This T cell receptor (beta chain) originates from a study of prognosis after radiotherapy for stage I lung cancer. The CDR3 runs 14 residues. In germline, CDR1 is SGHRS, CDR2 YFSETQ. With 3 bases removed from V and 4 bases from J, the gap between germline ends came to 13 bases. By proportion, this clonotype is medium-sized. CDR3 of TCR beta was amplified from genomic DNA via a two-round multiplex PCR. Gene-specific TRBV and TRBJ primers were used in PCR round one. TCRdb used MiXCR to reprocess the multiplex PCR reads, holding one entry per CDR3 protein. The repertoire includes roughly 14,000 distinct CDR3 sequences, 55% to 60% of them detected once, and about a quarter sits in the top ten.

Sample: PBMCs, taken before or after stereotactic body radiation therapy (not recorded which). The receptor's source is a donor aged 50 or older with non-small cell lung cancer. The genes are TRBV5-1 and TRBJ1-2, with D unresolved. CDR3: CASSSDGSAYGYTF. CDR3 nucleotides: TGCGCCAGCAGCTCGGACGGGTCGGCCTATGGCTACACCTTC.